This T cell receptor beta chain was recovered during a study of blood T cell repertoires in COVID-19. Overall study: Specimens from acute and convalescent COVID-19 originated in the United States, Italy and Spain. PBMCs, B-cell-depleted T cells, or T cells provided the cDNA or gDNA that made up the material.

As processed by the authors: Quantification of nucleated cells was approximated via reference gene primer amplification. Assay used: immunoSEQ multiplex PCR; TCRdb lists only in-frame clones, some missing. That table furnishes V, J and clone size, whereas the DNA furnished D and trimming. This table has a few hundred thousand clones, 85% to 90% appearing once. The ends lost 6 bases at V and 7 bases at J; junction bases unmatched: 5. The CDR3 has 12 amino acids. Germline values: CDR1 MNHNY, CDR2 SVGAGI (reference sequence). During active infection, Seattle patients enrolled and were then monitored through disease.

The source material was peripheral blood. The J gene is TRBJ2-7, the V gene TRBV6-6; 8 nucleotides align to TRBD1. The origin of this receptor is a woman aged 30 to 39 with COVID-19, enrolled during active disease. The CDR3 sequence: CASRDRALEQYF. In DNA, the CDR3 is TGTGCCAGCAGGGACAGGGCCTTGGAGCAGTACTTC.